The source of this TCR beta chain is a study of T cell clonality in common variable immunodeficiency. The data were produced by immunoSEQ multiplex PCR, yet TCRdb's version contains in-frame clones alone and is incomplete. Captured here are about 40,000 clones, none seen once; the top ten comprise about 2.2%. Study results and limitations: Links between repertoire features and CVID complications were heterogeneity-limited. TCRbeta clonality was increased in CVID versus healthy controls.

This clone has a count of ten or more. Its specificity is unknown. Read sequence stops 3 residues before the CDR3 end, and the germline J gene provides the missing end. Germline V CDR1 and CDR2: MNHEY, SVGEGT. Trimming stripped 7 bases from V and 6 bases from J, with 20 bases between. This CDR3 is built from 15 residues. The V and J genes are TRBV6-2 or TRBV6-3 and TRBJ2-3, with D tentatively TRBD1 (5 bases). This receptor was taken from a person aged 18 to 70 in good health. The sample consisted of peripheral blood mononuclear cells. The DNA read from the CDR3 is TGTGCCAGCACCCCGAGCAGGGTCCTTTTTGATACG. It yields the protein CASTPSRVLFDT. The CDR3 as a whole reads CASTPSRVLFDTQYF.